This TCR beta chain is drawn from a study of a mutant IDH1 vaccine in newly diagnosed glioma. Study-level findings and limits: Vaccine-induced responses were seen in roughly 93% of patients, spanning several MHC alleles.

This clone showed up just once. The antigen is not known. The sample's time point: baseline, week 1 (first vaccination visit). Noted treatment: pre-vaccination baseline after standard-of-care therapy. The donors had new WHO grade 3 or 4 astrocytomas; these were IDH1-mutant and ATRX-lost. Sequencing used immunoSEQ multiplex PCR; TCRdb keeps in-frame clones, though not all of them. The sample comprises 30,000 to 35,000 clones, about 80% of which are singletons, and 9% to 10% rests with the top ten. The source of this sequence is a man aged 45-60 years with glioma. Some clones in this sample may be carry-over from other donors' samples. The sequences come from peripheral blood mononuclear cells (PBMCs), collected from a glioma patient treated with radiotherapy, temozolomide or both.

CDR3 coding DNA: TGTGCCAGCAGCTTGACTGCTTGGAATGAGCAGTTCTTC. Amino acids: CASSLTAWNEQFF. The rearrangement joins TRBV5-4 to TRBJ2-1; D uncertain. Germline V gene lookup returns CDR1 SGHNT and CDR2 YYREEE (reference sequence). The CDR3 has 13 amino acids. The ends were cut back, 1 base at V and 7 bases at J, with 9 bases in the middle. The full variable domain, in which reference TRBV5-4 and TRBJ2-1 provide the parts outside the CDR3, is ETGVTQSPTHLIKTRGQQVTLRCSSQSGHNTVSWYQQALGQGPQFIFQYYREEENGRGNFPPRFSGLQFPNYSSELNVNALELDDSALYLCASSLTAWNEQFFGPGTRLTVL.